The rows below give T cell receptor beta chains drawn from one sample of a study of blood T cell repertoires in COVID-19. Assay: immunoSEQ multiplex PCR; the TCRdb copy retains only in-frame clones and omits some. The repertoire holds roughly 98,000 clones, approximately 78% seen once, with roughly an eighth in the top ten. The specimen was peripheral blood. The receptors derive from a human donor in a cohort sampled during active COVID-19. Each CDR3 is given with its conserved first and last residue. The D gene is left open where the match is weak. Clone size, where shown, is once, few, many, or a class for clones that have expanded.

cdr3_aa: CASSVGGSLEVYEQYF; cdr3_nt: TGTGCCAGCAGCGTAGGGGGCTCTCTAGAGGTCTACGAGCAGTACTTC; clone_size: few; d_call: .; v_call: TRBV9; j_call: TRBJ2-7
cdr3_aa: CASSRQGGSPLHF; cdr3_nt: TGCGCCAGCAGCCGACAGGGTGGTTCACCCCTCCACTTT; clone_size: .; d_call: TRBD1; v_call: TRBV5-1; j_call: TRBJ1-6
cdr3_aa: CASSYGGSSEKLFF; cdr3_nt: TGTGCCAGCAGTTACGGGGGGAGTTCGGAAAAACTGTTTTTT; clone_size: .; d_call: .; v_call: TRBV6-5; j_call: TRBJ1-4
cdr3_aa: CATSEAGTPRAEQYF; cdr3_nt: TGTGCCACCAGTGAGGCCGGGACACCCCGGGCCGAGCAGTACTTC; clone_size: few; d_call: .; v_call: TRBV24-1; j_call: TRBJ2-7
cdr3_aa: CASSPDRGNEKLFF; cdr3_nt: TGTGCCAGCAGCCCGGACAGGGGGAATGAAAAACTGTTTTTT; clone_size: .; d_call: TRBD1; v_call: TRBV7-2; j_call: TRBJ1-4
cdr3_aa: CAWMEGAFGNTIYF; cdr3_nt: TGTGCCTGGATGGAGGGGGCGTTTGGAAACACCATATATTTT; clone_size: once; d_call: TRBD1; v_call: TRBV30; j_call: TRBJ1-3
cdr3_aa: CASRKQSTEAFF; cdr3_nt: TGTGCCAGCAGAAAACAGAGCACTGAAGCTTTCTTT; clone_size: .; d_call: .; v_call: TRBV6-5; j_call: TRBJ1-1
cdr3_aa: CASSLGGGGGNEQFF; cdr3_nt: TGCGCCAGCAGCTTGGGCGGCGGGGGAGGTAATGAGCAGTTCTTC; clone_size: .; d_call: TRBD2; v_call: TRBV5-1; j_call: TRBJ2-1
cdr3_aa: CASSLLGGDTQYF; cdr3_nt: TGTGCCAGCAGCTTATTAGGGGGAGATACGCAGTATTTT; clone_size: .; d_call: .; v_call: TRBV5-5; j_call: TRBJ2-3
cdr3_aa: CASSEGAGAGETQYF; cdr3_nt: TGTGCCAGCAGTGAAGGCGCGGGTGCGGGAGAGACCCAGTACTTC; clone_size: .; d_call: .; v_call: TRBV6-1; j_call: TRBJ2-5
cdr3_aa: CATSSPRTGKRAEAFF; cdr3_nt: TGTGCCACCAGCAGCCCCCGGACAGGGAAGAGGGCTGAAGCTTTCTTT; clone_size: .; d_call: TRBD1; v_call: TRBV15; j_call: TRBJ1-1
cdr3_aa: CAISEGLAGITDTQYF; cdr3_nt: TGTGCCATCAGCGAAGGACTAGCGGGGATCACAGATACGCAGTATTTT; clone_size: few; d_call: TRBD2; v_call: TRBV10-3; j_call: TRBJ2-3
cdr3_aa: CASSSAGASYNEQFF; cdr3_nt: TGTGCCAGCAGCTCAGCGGGGGCCAGCTACAATGAGCAGTTCTTC; clone_size: .; d_call: TRBD2; v_call: TRBV7-6; j_call: TRBJ2-1
cdr3_aa: CSASFEQGETEAFF; cdr3_nt: TGCAGTGCTAGTTTTGAACAGGGGGAGACTGAAGCTTTCTTT; clone_size: .; d_call: TRBD1; v_call: TRBV20-1; j_call: TRBJ1-1
cdr3_aa: CASSLSGQRHSMNTEAFF; cdr3_nt: TGTGCCAGCTCACTTTCCGGGCAGCGGCACTCCATGAACACTGAAGCTTTCTTT; clone_size: few; d_call: .; v_call: TRBV18; j_call: TRBJ1-1
cdr3_aa: CASRPSGGYNEQFF; cdr3_nt: TGCGCCAGCAGACCCAGCGGGGGCTACAATGAGCAGTTCTTC; clone_size: many; d_call: TRBD2; v_call: TRBV5-1; j_call: TRBJ2-1
cdr3_aa: CASKNPPGQLSYEQYF; cdr3_nt: TGTGCCAGCAAAAACCCCCCGGGACAGCTATCCTACGAGCAGTACTTC; clone_size: .; d_call: TRBD1; v_call: TRBV6-6; j_call: TRBJ2-7
cdr3_aa: CASSPPQGANAFF; cdr3_nt: TGTGCCAGCAGTCCCCCACAGGGGGCGAATGCTTTCTTT; clone_size: .; d_call: TRBD1; v_call: TRBV28; j_call: TRBJ1-1
cdr3_aa: CASSLNGSPYNEQFF; cdr3_nt: TGCGCCAGCAGCTTGAATGGCTCACCCTACAATGAGCAGTTCTTC; clone_size: .; d_call: .; v_call: TRBV5-1; j_call: TRBJ2-1
cdr3_aa: CASSPSGDAYEKLFF; cdr3_nt: TGTGCCAGCTCACCAAGCGGGGACGCTTATGAAAAACTGTTTTTT; clone_size: .; d_call: .; v_call: TRBV18; j_call: TRBJ1-4
cdr3_aa: CASSLSQGGHGYTF; cdr3_nt: TGTGCCAGCAGCTTATCTCAGGGCGGTCATGGCTACACCTTC; clone_size: .; d_call: .; v_call: TRBV7-2; j_call: TRBJ1-2
cdr3_aa: CAWSALAGHGELFF; cdr3_nt: TGTGCCTGGAGCGCATTGGCGGGTCACGGGGAGCTGTTTTTT; clone_size: .; d_call: .; v_call: TRBV30; j_call: TRBJ2-2
cdr3_aa: CASSYDSNYGYTF; cdr3_nt: TGCGCCAGCAGCTACGACAGTAACTATGGCTACACCTTC; clone_size: .; d_call: .; v_call: TRBV5-1; j_call: TRBJ1-2
cdr3_aa: CASSLEQGDSHGYTF; cdr3_nt: TGCGCCAGCAGCTTGGAGCAAGGGGATAGTCATGGCTACACCTTC; clone_size: once; d_call: .; v_call: TRBV5-1; j_call: TRBJ1-2
cdr3_aa: CASSPRGTGGNTIYF; cdr3_nt: TGTGCCAGCAGCCCCCGCGGGACAGGGGGAAACACCATATATTTT; clone_size: .; d_call: TRBD1; v_call: TRBV7-9; j_call: TRBJ1-3
cdr3_aa: CASSYSTGFGNTIYF; cdr3_nt: TGTGCCAGCAGTTACTCGACAGGATTCGGAAACACCATATATTTT; clone_size: .; d_call: .; v_call: TRBV6-6; j_call: TRBJ1-3
cdr3_aa: CASSQPRDRGWKTQYF; cdr3_nt: TGCGCCAGCAGCCAACCGCGTGACAGGGGGTGGAAGACCCAGTACTTC; clone_size: once; d_call: TRBD1; v_call: TRBV4-1; j_call: TRBJ2-5
cdr3_aa: CASSSGGPYGYTF; cdr3_nt: TGTGCCAGCAGCAGCGGGGGGCCCTATGGCTACACCTTC; clone_size: .; d_call: .; v_call: TRBV9; j_call: TRBJ1-2
cdr3_aa: CASSLRIDSGELFF; cdr3_nt: TGTGCCAGCAGCTTGAGAATAGATTCCGGGGAGCTGTTTTTT; clone_size: once; d_call: .; v_call: TRBV11-2; j_call: TRBJ2-2
cdr3_aa: CASSSQAGGTDTQYF; cdr3_nt: TGTGCCAGCAGCTCCCAAGCGGGGGGCACAGATACGCAGTATTTT; clone_size: .; d_call: TRBD2; v_call: TRBV7-2; j_call: TRBJ2-3
cdr3_aa: CASQRGVGPWPEAFF; cdr3_nt: TGTGCCAGCCAAAGGGGCGTAGGCCCGTGGCCTGAAGCTTTCTTT; clone_size: few; d_call: .; v_call: TRBV9; j_call: TRBJ1-1
cdr3_aa: CACPGQGAIKAFF; cdr3_nt: TGTGCCTGCCCGGGACAGGGGGCGATTAAAGCTTTCTTT; clone_size: .; d_call: TRBD1; v_call: TRBV30; j_call: TRBJ1-1
cdr3_aa: CASSLTTGNNSPLHF; cdr3_nt: TGCGCCAGCAGCTTGACGACAGGGAATAATTCACCCCTCCACTTT; clone_size: .; d_call: TRBD1; v_call: TRBV5-1; j_call: TRBJ1-6
cdr3_aa: CASSQELLNEQFF; cdr3_nt: TGTGCCAGCAGCCAAGAACTACTCAATGAGCAGTTCTTC; clone_size: few; d_call: .; v_call: TRBV14; j_call: TRBJ2-1